One sample yielded the 10 T cell receptor beta chains listed below, sequenced in a study of T and B cells in COVID-19 patients. Multiplex PCR with BIOMED2 TRB-A/B primer pools amplified TRB rearrangements. TCRdb ran MiXCR on the multiplex PCR reads and lists one entry per CDR3 protein. Of fewer than 6,500 distinct CDR3 sequences listed, 15% to 20% were seen once; the top ten hold 6.5%. TRB was amplified from approximately 250-500 ng of blood genomic DNA. The sample was blood. Every receptor here comes from a human donor who had recovered from COVID-19.

This clonotype came up a few times. The chain links TRBV7-9 to TRBJ2-7; D is perhaps TRBD2 (5 bases). V was trimmed by 0 bases and J by 4 bases, leaving 7 bases between them. CDR1 SEHNR and CDR2 FQNEAQ come from the germline V gene (reference sequence). CDR3 length equals 13 residues. The CDR3 region has the DNA TGTGCCAGCAGCTTAGCTAGCGTTTACGAGCAGTACTTC. Translating it yields CASSLASVYEQYF.

This clonotype came up a few times. The V gene is TRBV11-3, the J gene TRBJ2-3, with 8 positions matching TRBD1. CDR3 length equals 14 residues. Germline V gene sequence: CDR1 SGHNT, CDR2 YENEEA. Unmatched junction bases numbered 2, after V lost 3 bases and J lost 3 bases. CDR3 protein: CASSFRQGTDTQYF. As DNA, the CDR3 is TGTGCCAGCAGCTTCCGACAGGGGACAGATACGCAGTATTTT.

This chain connects TRBV20-1 to TRBJ2-1; D gene ambiguous. The CDR3 consists of 16 residues. The V end lost 3 bases, the J end lost 7 bases, and 22 bases lay between the germline ends. Germline V gives CDR1 DFQATT, CDR2 SNEGSKA (reference sequence). The CDR3 nucleotides read TGCAGTGCTAGCAAAAAGGGCGTCGGCCCGTGGAATGAGCAGTTCTTC. This sequence encodes CSASKKGVGPWNEQFF.

This clonotype was recorded many times. The rearrangement joins TRBV24-1 to TRBJ1-4, with D hard to call. The CDR3 is 16 amino acids. Germline CDR1 KGHDR, CDR2 SFDVKD. Trimming removed 0 bases from V and 7 bases from J, with 14 bases in between. CDR3 sequence: CATSDLQDLLGEKLFF. Written as DNA, the CDR3 is TGTGCCACCAGTGATTTGCAAGACCTTTTAGGTGAAAAACTGTTTTTT.

The CDR3 DNA is TGTGCCAGCTCACCACCAAAATCCGGGAACTATGGCTACACCTTC. Translated, it gives CASSPPKSGNYGYTF. The chain combines TRBV18 with TRBJ1-2; D uncertain. Germline CDR1 and CDR2: KGHSH and LQKENI. This CDR3 spans 15 amino acids. Trimming pared 0 bases from V and 2 bases from J, leaving 10 bases between.

This clonotype was detected only once. The V gene is TRBV6-1, the J gene TRBJ1-1, with TRBD1 matching over 8 bases. Germline CDR1 reads MNHNS; CDR2 reads SASEGT. V shed 1 base, J shed 4 bases, and the junction held 5 bases outside the gene matches. The CDR3 length is 15 residues. The CDR3 reads CASSEGPTGGTEAFF. DNA for the CDR3: TGTGCCAGCAGTGAAGGCCCCACAGGGGGCACTGAAGCTTTCTTT.

This clonotype is deemed medium-sized. The V gene is TRBV6-6, the J gene TRBJ1-2; D unclear. The CDR3 has 12 amino acids. Germline CDR1 reads MNHNY; CDR2 reads SVGAGI (reference sequence). The V end lost 10 bases, the J end lost 8 bases, and 17 bases lay between the germline ends. DNA for the CDR3: TGTGCCACTGCCCCTGGCGAAAGAGGCTACACCTTC. Translation: CATAPGERGYTF.

This clonotype is classed as medium-sized. The gene calls are TRBV30 and TRBJ2-1; 10 bases map to TRBD1. The CDR3 runs 15 residues. CDR1 and CDR2 (germline): GTSNPN, SVGIG (reference sequence). Trimming removed 3 bases from V and 1 base from J; junction bases left unmatched: 3. CDR3 DNA: TGTGCCTGGAGGACAGGGGGCATATCCTACAATGAGCAGTTCTTC. Its protein product is CAWRTGGISYNEQFF.

This clonotype was observed a few times. The chain uses TRBV20-1 and TRBJ2-7; D uncertain. CDR3 length: 12 residues. The V end lost 4 bases, the J end lost 2 bases, and 9 bases lay between the germline ends. Per the germline V gene, CDR1 is DFQATT and CDR2 is SNEGSKA (reference sequence). CDR3 protein: CSAKSATYEQYF. For the CDR3, the DNA is TGCAGTGCTAAAAGCGCGACCTACGAGCAGTACTTC.

This clonotype counts as medium-sized. This chain connects TRBV6-6 to TRBJ1-2; D is unclear. Germline V gene lookup returns CDR1 MNHNY and CDR2 SVGAGI (reference sequence). This CDR3 is 14 amino acids long. The ends were cut back, 3 bases at V and 0 bases at J, with 8 bases in the middle. The CDR3 spells CASSYGTANYGYTF. CDR3 DNA: TGTGCCAGCAGTTATGGCACCGCTAACTATGGCTACACCTTC.